This record covers a single T cell receptor (beta chain). What it binds is not known. The PCR was carried out with 60 Vbeta primers and 13 Jbeta primers. Some clones are missing from TCRdb's copy, which holds only in-frame ones; the method was immunoSEQ multiplex PCR. The data hold fewer than 150,000 clones, with approximately 78% observed a single time. These data originate in a study of cytomegalovirus exposure and HLA in healthy donors. General study results and limits: With later analysis, a missense DCLRE1C variant became linked to TCR beta V- and J-gene trimming.

CDR3 length: 14 residues. Germline V gene lookup returns CDR1 MNHEY and CDR2 SMNVEV (reference sequence). The V end was cut by 7 bases, the J end by 1 base, with 14 bases between. The rearrangement joins TRBV27 to TRBJ2-7; TRBD2 might be the D (6 bases). Sequencing was done on a sample of PBMCs. The source is a woman aged 40 to 50 in good health and CMV-seropositive. The CDR3 sequence: CASMTGEMSYEQYF. Here the CDR3 DNA reads TGTGCCAGCATGACGGGAGAGATGTCCTACGAGCAGTACTTC.